This TCR beta chain came from a study of neoadjuvant nivolumab and ipilimumab in lung cancer. Method: immunoSEQ multiplex PCR; TCRdb's copy keeps in-frame clones and lacks some. The data contain approximately 17,000 clones, around 80% of them singletons. Points on this clone: Its antigen is as yet unknown.

General observations from the study: TCR richness and clonality were higher in tumors than adjacent uninvolved lung.

Per germline, CDR1 LGHNA and CDR2 YSLEER. The CDR3 length is 14 residues. V gave up 1 base and J gave up 2 bases, with 7 bases separating them. The V and J genes are TRBV4-3 and TRBJ2-3; D gene unclear. The sample here was tumor tissue, taken after neoadjuvant nivolumab, alone or with ipilimumab, at or shortly before surgery. This receptor was taken from an adult with non-small cell lung cancer. The CDR3 coding sequence is TGCGCCAGCAGCCAAGCCGACCTCACAGATACGCAGTATTTT. This sequence encodes CASSQADLTDTQYF.